The rows below give T cell receptor beta chains drawn from one sample of a study of cytomegalovirus exposure and HLA in healthy donors. Assay: immunoSEQ multiplex PCR; the TCRdb copy retains only in-frame clones and omits some. The sample holds 130,000 to 150,000 clones, 65% to 85% seen once. The material sequenced was PBMCs. The source of these receptors is a man between 18 and 35 years old in good health and CMV-seronegative. Both conserved end residues are part of each CDR3. The order of the fields is D gene, V gene, J gene, clone size, CDR3 protein, CDR3 DNA. The D gene is left open where the match is weak. Expanded clones are given a class, and other clones once, few, many or no size at all.

>.|TRBV5-1|TRBJ2-5|.
CASSLSGETQYF
TGCGCCAGCAGCTTGTCAGGTGAGACCCAGTACTTC
>.|TRBV5-1|TRBJ1-1|.
CASSLGQVNTEAFF
TGCGCCAGCAGCTTGGGGCAGGTAAACACTGAAGCTTTCTTT
>.|TRBV7-2|TRBJ1-2|.
CASSWTANYGYTF
TGTGCCAGCAGTTGGACAGCTAACTATGGCTACACCTTC
>TRBD1|TRBV9|TRBJ1-1|.
CASSVGRDRMTEAFF
TGTGCCAGCAGCGTAGGAAGGGACAGGATGACTGAAGCTTTCTTT
>.|TRBV18|TRBJ1-5|.
CASSPDSYQPQHF
TGTGCCAGCTCACCCGACAGCTATCAGCCCCAGCATTTT
>.|TRBV19|TRBJ1-1|.
CASSIRRGDTEAFF
TGTGCCAGTAGTATACGCAGGGGAGATACTGAAGCTTTCTTT
>TRBD1|TRBV4-1|TRBJ2-7|.
CASRPRTGETYEQYF
TGCGCCAGCAGACCCAGGACAGGGGAAACCTACGAGCAGTACTTC
>.|TRBV4-3|TRBJ1-5|.
CASSQESRGSCQPQHF
TGCGCCAGCAGCCAAGAATCCAGGGGATCCTGTCAGCCCCAGCATTTT
>TRBD1|TRBV5-1|TRBJ1-3|.
CASSLAGTGLGNTIYF
TGCGCCAGCAGCTTGGCGGGGACAGGGCTTGGAAACACCATATATTTT
>TRBD1|TRBV7-8|TRBJ2-2|.
CASSLSTDRVNTGELFF
TGTGCCAGCAGCCTATCCACCGACAGGGTGAACACCGGGGAGCTGTTTTTT
>.|TRBV30|TRBJ1-4|.
CAWNQGLDEKLFF
TGTGCCTGGAACCAGGGTCTAGATGAAAAACTGTTTTTT
>.|TRBV6-1|TRBJ2-7|.
CASSRISTAGEQYF
TGTGCCAGCAGCCGCATTTCAACAGCGGGCGAGCAGTACTTC
>.|TRBV19|TRBJ1-2|.
CASISKRGQNYGYTF
TGTGCCAGTATTTCGAAAAGGGGACAAAACTATGGCTACACCTTC
>TRBD2|TRBV7-6|TRBJ2-5|.
CASSLEGGRGETQYF
TGTGCCAGCAGCTTAGAGGGCGGGAGGGGAGAGACCCAGTACTTC
>.|TRBV9|TRBJ2-2|once
CASSVEEGSAGELFF
TGTGCCAGCAGCGTAGAGGAGGGATCGGCCGGGGAGCTGTTTTTT
>.|TRBV9|TRBJ2-7|.
CASSSLGSSSYEQYF
TGTGCCAGCAGCTCATTAGGTTCTAGCTCCTACGAGCAGTACTTC
>.|TRBV2|TRBJ2-7|.
CASSPSLPGEGDLYEQYF
TGTGCCAGCAGTCCATCTCTACCAGGGGAAGGGGACCTCTACGAGCAGTACTTC
>TRBD1|TRBV27|TRBJ2-1|.
CASSPGQLMILNEQFF
TGTGCCAGCAGTCCGGGACAGTTAATGATTCTGAATGAGCAGTTCTTC
>TRBD1|TRBV13|TRBJ2-2|once
CAARDRGWNTGELFF
TGTGCCGCAAGGGACAGGGGGTGGAACACCGGGGAGCTGTTTTTT
>TRBD1|TRBV7-2|TRBJ1-1|.
CASSLWTGRNTEAFF
TGTGCCAGCAGCCTTTGGACAGGGCGGAACACTGAAGCTTTCTTT
>TRBD1|TRBV7-2|TRBJ2-2|.
CASSSYRDSFSNTGELFF
TGTGCCAGCAGCTCGTACCGGGACAGCTTTTCGAACACCGGGGAGCTGTTTTTT
>.|TRBV30|TRBJ1-2|.
CAWSVGRNYGYTF
TGTGCCTGGAGTGTGGGCCGAAACTATGGCTACACCTTC
>.|TRBV4-3|TRBJ2-1|few
CASSQDTRAFGKFF
TGCGCCAGCAGCCAAGATACCAGGGCGTTTGGTAAATTCTTC
>.|TRBV7-9|TRBJ1-1|few
CASSLREGNTEAFF
TGTGCCAGCAGCTTGCGGGAGGGGAACACTGAAGCTTTCTTT
>.|TRBV7-2|TRBJ2-7|.
CASSPGVGGSYEQYF
TGTGCCAGCAGCCCAGGGGTTGGGGGCTCCTACGAGCAGTACTTC
>TRBD1|TRBV5-1|TRBJ1-1|few
CASSRDRTNTEAFF
TGCGCCAGCAGCAGGGACAGGACGAACACTGAAGCTTTCTTT